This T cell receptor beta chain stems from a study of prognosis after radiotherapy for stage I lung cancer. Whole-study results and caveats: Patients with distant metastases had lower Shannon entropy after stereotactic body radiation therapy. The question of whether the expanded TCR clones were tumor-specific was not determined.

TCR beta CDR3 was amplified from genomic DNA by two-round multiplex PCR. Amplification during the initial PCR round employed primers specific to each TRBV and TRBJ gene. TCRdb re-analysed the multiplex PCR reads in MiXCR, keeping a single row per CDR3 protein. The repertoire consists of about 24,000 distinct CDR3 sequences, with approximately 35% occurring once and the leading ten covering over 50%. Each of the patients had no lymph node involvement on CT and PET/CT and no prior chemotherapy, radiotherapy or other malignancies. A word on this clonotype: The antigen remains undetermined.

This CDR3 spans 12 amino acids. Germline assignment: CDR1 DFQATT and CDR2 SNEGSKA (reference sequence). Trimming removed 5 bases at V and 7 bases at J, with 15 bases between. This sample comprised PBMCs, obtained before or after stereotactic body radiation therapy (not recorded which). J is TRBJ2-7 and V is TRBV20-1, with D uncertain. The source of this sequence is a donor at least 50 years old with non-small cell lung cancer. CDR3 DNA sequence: TGCAGTGCTGGCGGAAAACCGTGGGAGCAGTACTTC. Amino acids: CSAGGKPWEQYF.